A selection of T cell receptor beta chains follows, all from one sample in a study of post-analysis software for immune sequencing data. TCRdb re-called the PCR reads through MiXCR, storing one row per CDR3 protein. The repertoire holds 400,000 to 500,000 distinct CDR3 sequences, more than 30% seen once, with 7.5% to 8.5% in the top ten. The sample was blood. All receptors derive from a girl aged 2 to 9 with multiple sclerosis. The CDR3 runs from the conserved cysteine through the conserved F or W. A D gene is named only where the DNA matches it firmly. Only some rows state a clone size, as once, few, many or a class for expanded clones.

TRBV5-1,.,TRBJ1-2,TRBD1,TGCGCCAGCAGCCCGGGGACAGGGGAAGGCTACACCTTC,CASSPGTGEGYTF
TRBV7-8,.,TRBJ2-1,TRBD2,TGTGCCAGCAGGGTGGAAGCGGGAGGGCGCAATGAGCAGTTCTTC,CASRVEAGGRNEQFF
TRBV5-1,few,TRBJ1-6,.,TGCGCCAGCAGCTTGACGATCGGCGATTCACCCCTCCACTTT,CASSLTIGDSPLHF
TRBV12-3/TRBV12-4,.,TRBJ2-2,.,TGTGCCAGCAGTCCCACTGGGCGCACCGGGGAGCTGTTTTTT,CASSPTGRTGELFF
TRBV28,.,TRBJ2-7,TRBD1,TGTGCCAGCAGTACCGGGACAGGTAAAAGGTACGAGCAGTACTTC,CASSTGTGKRYEQYF
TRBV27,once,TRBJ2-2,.,TGTGCCACGACCTCGAGGGCCTCGAACACCGGGGAGCTGTTTTTT,CATTSRASNTGELFF
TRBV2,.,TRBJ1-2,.,TGTGCCAGCAGTAGCACCAGGGGACGGGCGTATGGTTACACCTTC,CASSSTRGRAYGYTF
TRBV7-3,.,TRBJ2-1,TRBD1,TGTGCCAGCAGCAGGGACAGGGCTAGCCCTAGATCCTACAATGAGCAGTTCTTC,CASSRDRASPRSYNEQFF
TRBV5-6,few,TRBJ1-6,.,TGTGCCAGCAGCTTGCACAGGAGGTCACCCCTCCACTTT,CASSLHRRSPLHF
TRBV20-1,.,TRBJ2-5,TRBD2,TGCAGTGCTCTAGCCCCAAGCGGGGGGGACGAGACCCAGTACTTC,CSALAPSGGDETQYF
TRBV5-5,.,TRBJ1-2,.,TGTGCCAGCAGCCCCGGCTCAGGGGCCGAACCTTCCTATGGCTACACCTTC,CASSPGSGAEPSYGYTF
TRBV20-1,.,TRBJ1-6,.,TGCAGTGCTCCCGAGGACGGACTATCACCCCTCCACTTT,CSAPEDGLSPLHF
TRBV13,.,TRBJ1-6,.,TGTGCCAGCAGCTCGGTCCCACGGCGTTCACCCCTCCACTTT,CASSSVPRRSPLHF
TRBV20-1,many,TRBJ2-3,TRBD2,TGCAGTGCTTTGAGCGGGGAGGGTGTAGATACGCAGTATTTT,CSALSGEGVDTQYF
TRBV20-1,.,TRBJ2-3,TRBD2,TGCAGTGCTAGAGATCGGGGCGGGAGTTCGGATACGCAGTATTTT,CSARDRGGSSDTQYF
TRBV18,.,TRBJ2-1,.,TGTGCCAGCTCACCCCTCGCGGAACCGGGACTTAGCAACAATGAGCAGTTCTTC,CASSPLAEPGLSNNEQFF
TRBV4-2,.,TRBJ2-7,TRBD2,TGTGCCAGCAGCCAAGCGGGAGGGACTTCCTACGAGCAGTACTTC,CASSQAGGTSYEQYF
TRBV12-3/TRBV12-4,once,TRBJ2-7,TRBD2,TGTGCCAGCAGTCCCCATGCGGGAGGGCCCTACGAGCAGTACTTC,CASSPHAGGPYEQYF
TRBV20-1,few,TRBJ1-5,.,TGCAGTGCTAGAGATTGGGGGCTCGGAAATCAGCCCCAGCATTTT,CSARDWGLGNQPQHF
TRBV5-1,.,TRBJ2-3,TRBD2,TGCGCCAACAGAGCGGGAAATGAATTTGATACGCAGTATTTT,CANRAGNEFDTQYF
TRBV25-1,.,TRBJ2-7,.,TGTGCCAGCAGTGAAGGTGGACTTCTGAGCTCCTACGAGCAGTACTTC,CASSEGGLLSSYEQYF
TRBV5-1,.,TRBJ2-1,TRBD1,TGCGCCAGCAGCGCCGGACAGGGAAGCTCCTACAATGAGCAGTTCTTC,CASSAGQGSSYNEQFF
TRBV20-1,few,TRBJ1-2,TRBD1,TGCAGTGTTCACGACAGGGGGTTATATGGCTACACCTTC,CSVHDRGLYGYTF
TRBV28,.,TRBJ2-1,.,TGTGCCAGCAGTTCCCCCAGGTACAATGAGCAGTTCTTC,CASSSPRYNEQFF
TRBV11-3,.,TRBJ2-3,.,TGTGCCAGCAGCTTAGGCGAGGCGGGATCCACAGATACGCAGTATTTT,CASSLGEAGSTDTQYF
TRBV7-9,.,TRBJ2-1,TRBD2,TGTGCCAGCAGCTCTACACTAGCGGCAAACAATGAGCAGTTCTTC,CASSSTLAANNEQFF
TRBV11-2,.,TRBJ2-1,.,TGTACCACACTTCCCGGGGGTGCCTCCTACAATGAGCAGTTCTTC,CTTLPGGASYNEQFF
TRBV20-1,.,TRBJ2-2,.,TGCAGTGCTAGAGGACGACGGACCCAAACCGGGGAGCTGTTTTTT,CSARGRRTQTGELFF
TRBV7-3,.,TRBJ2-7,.,TGTGCCAGCAGCTTGTCAGTCCTATCCGAGCAGTACTTC,CASSLSVLSEQYF
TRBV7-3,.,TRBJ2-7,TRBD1,TGTGCCAGCAGCCATGGACAGGGAGAAAAAAATGAGCAGTACTTC,CASSHGQGEKNEQYF
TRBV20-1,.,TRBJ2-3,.,TGCAGTGCTAGAGAGACAGCTTCGGTTACGCAGTATTTT,CSARETASVTQYF
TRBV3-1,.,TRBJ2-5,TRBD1,TGTGCCAGCAGCCAAGAGCACAGGGGGCAGGAGACCCAGTACTTC,CASSQEHRGQETQYF
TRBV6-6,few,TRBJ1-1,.,TGTGCCAGCAGTTACTCGCAGTACACTGAAGCTTTCTTT,CASSYSQYTEAFF
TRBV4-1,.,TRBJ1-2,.,TGCGCCAGCAGCCACCCCGTGTTGAACTATGGCTACACCTTC,CASSHPVLNYGYTF
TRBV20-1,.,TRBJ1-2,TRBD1,TGCAGTGCTTGGGGACAGGGTGGCTATGGCTACACCTTC,CSAWGQGGYGYTF
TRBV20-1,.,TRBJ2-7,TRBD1,TGCAGTGCTACTTATCGGGACAGGGCCTACGAGCAGTACTTC,CSATYRDRAYEQYF
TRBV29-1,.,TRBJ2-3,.,TGCAGCGTTGAATTCCGGGGGCTAGCGACAGATACGCAGTATTTT,CSVEFRGLATDTQYF
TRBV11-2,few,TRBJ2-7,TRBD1,TGTGCCAGCAGCCGGGCGAACAGGGGGTACTACGAGCAGTACTTC,CASSRANRGYYEQYF
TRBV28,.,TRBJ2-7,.,TGTGCCAGCAGTTTGGGGTTTGGGGCAAGCGAGCAGTACTTC,CASSLGFGASEQYF
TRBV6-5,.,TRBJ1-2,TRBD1,TGTGCCAGCAGCTCGGGACAGAGTAACTATGGCTACACCTTC,CASSSGQSNYGYTF
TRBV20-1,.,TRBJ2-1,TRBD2,TGCAGTGCTAGAGATACCAGCGGGGGTTTATTGGTCTACAATGAGCAGTTCTTC,CSARDTSGGLLVYNEQFF